This T cell receptor (beta chain) was identified during a study of T-cell memory formation after mild COVID-19. Study at large: In these data, TCR clusters were largely donor specific.

MiXCR, run by TCRdb on the 5' RACE reads, gives a single entry per CDR3 protein. The sample yields 200,000 to 250,000 distinct CDR3 sequences, approximately 9% seen once. Source material: PBMCs or a T cell subset sorted from them (not recorded which). The TCR was taken from a man between 18 and 29 years old who had mild COVID-19 (a few samples of this study predate the infection). Cell type and time point are not known.

For the CDR3, the DNA is TGTGCCAGCAGTTACAGGGGTAATGAAAAACTGTTTTTT. This sequence encodes CASSYRGNEKLFF. The chain links TRBV12-3 or TRBV12-4 to TRBJ1-4; 7 bases match TRBD1. V lost 4 bases, J lost 4 bases, and 0 bases stayed unmatched. This CDR3 contains 13 residues.